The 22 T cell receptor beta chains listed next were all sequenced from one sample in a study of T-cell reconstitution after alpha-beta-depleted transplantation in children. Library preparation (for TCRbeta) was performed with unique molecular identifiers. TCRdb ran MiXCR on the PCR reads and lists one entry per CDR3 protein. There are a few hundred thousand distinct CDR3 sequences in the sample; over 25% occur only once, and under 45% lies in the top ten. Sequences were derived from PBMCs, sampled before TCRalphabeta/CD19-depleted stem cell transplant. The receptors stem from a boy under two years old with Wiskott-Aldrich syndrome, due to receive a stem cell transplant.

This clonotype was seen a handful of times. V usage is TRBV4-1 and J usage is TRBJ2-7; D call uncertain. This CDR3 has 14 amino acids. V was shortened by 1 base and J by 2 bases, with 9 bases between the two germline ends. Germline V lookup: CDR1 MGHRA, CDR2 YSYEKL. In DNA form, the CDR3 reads TGCGCCAGCAGCCAAGGCAGCTCCCCCTACGAGCAGTACTTC. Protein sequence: CASSQGSSPYEQYF.

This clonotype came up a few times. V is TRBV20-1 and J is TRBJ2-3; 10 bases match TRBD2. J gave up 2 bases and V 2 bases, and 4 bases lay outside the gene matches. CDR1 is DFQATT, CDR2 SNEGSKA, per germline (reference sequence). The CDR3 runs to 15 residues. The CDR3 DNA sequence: TGCAGTGCTAGAAGGACTAGCGGTACCACAGATACGCAGTATTTT. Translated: CSARRTSGTTDTQYF.

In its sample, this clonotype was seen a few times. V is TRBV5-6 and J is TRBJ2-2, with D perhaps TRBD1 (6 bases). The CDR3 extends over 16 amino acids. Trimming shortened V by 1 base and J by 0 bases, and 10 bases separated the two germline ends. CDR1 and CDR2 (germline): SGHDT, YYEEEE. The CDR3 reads CASSLMGASNTGELFF. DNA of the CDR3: TGTGCCAGCAGCTTGATGGGGGCTTCGAACACCGGGGAGCTGTTTTTT.

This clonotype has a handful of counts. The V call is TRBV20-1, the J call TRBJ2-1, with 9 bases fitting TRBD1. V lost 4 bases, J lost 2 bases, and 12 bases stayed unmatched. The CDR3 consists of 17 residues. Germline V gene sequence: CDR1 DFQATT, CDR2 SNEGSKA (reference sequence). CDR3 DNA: TGCAGTGCTACCAAAGCCCTCGGGACAGGGACCTACAATGAGCAGTTCTTC. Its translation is CSATKALGTGTYNEQFF.

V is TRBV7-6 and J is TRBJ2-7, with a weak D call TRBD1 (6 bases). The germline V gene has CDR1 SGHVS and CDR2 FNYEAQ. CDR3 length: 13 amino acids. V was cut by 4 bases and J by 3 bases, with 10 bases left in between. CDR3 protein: CASSSGQLYEQYF. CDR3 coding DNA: TGTGCCAGCAGCTCAGGACAGCTCTACGAGCAGTACTTC.

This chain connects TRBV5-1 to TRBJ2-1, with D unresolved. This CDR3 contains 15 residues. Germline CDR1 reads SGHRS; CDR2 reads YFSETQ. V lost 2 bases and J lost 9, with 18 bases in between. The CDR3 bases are TGCGCCAGCAGCTTCGGTTCAACCCAGCATCCTGAGCAGTTCTTC. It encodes CASSFGSTQHPEQFF.

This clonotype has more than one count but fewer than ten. DNA of the CDR3: TGTGCCAGCAGCTTATACCGGTCCTACAATGAGCAGTTCTTC. Its translation is CASSLYRSYNEQFF. The chain recombines TRBV7-2 with TRBJ2-1, with D unresolved. CDR1 is SGHTA and CDR2 is FQGNSA in the germline V gene. Trimming stripped 2 bases from V and 1 base from J, with 6 bases between. The CDR3 length is 14 residues. The entire variable domain, with the rest obtained from reference TRBV7-2 and TRBJ2-1, is as follows: GAGVSQSPSNKVTEKGKDVELRCDPISGHTALYWYRQSLGQGLEFLIYFQGNSAPDKSGLPSDRFSAERTGGSVSTLTIQRTQQEDSAVYLCASSLYRSYNEQFFGPGTRLTVL.

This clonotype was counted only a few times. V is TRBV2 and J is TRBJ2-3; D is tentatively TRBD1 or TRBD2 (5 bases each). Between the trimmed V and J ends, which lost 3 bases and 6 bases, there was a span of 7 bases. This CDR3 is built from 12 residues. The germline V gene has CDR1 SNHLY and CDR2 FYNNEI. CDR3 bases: TGTGCCAGCAGTGATGAGGGGGATACGCAGTATTTT. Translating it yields CASSDEGDTQYF.

CDR3 in DNA: TGTGCCAGTGGACTAGCGGGAGTTCTAACCTACAATGAGCAGTTCTTC. It specifies CASGLAGVLTYNEQFF. V and J are TRBV19 and TRBJ2-1, with 13 bases matching TRBD2. The CDR3 totals 16 residues. V was clipped by 8 bases and J by 2 bases; unmatched bases: 6. CDR1 is LNHDA, CDR2 SQIVND, per germline (reference sequence).

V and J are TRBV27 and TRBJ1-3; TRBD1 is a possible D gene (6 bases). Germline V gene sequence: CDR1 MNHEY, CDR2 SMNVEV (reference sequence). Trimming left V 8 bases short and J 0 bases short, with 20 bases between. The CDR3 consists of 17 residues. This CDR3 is CASRPQQGRGSGNTIYF. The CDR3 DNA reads TGTGCCAGCCGACCCCAACAGGGCCGGGGCTCTGGAAACACCATATATTTT.

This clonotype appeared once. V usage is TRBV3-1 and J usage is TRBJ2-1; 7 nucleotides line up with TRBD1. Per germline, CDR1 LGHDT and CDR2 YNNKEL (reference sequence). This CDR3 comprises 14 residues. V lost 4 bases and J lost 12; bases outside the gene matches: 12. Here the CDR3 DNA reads TGTGCCAGCAGCCTCGGGACAGCTACAATGAGGCAGTTCTTC. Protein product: CASSLGTATMRQFF.

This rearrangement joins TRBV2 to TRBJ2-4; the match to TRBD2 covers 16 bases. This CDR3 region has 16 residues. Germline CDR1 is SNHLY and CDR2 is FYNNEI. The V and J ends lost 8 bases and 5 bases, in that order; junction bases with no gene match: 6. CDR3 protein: CASGPGLAGGENIQYF. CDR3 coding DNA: TGTGCCAGCGGACCGGGACTAGCGGGAGGGGAAAACATTCAGTACTTC.

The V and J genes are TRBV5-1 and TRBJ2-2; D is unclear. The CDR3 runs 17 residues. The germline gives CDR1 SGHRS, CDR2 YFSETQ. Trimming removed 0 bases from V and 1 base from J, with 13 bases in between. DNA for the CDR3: TGCGCCAGCAGCTTGGTGTTAAGGGTCGGGAACACCGGGGAGCTGTTTTTT. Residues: CASSLVLRVGNTGELFF.

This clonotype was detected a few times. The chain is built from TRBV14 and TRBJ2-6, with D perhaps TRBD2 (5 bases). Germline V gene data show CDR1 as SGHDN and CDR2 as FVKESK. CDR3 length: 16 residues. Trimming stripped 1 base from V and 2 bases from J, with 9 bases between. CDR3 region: CASSQAPGTGANVLTF. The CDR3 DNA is TGTGCCAGCAGCCAAGCTCCGGGGACTGGGGCCAACGTCCTGACTTTC.

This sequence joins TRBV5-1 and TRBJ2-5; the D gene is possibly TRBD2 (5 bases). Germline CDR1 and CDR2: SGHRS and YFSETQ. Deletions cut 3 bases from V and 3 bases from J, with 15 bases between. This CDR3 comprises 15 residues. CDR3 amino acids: CASSYGGEREETQYF. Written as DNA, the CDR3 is TGCGCCAGCAGCTATGGCGGAGAGAGGGAAGAGACCCAGTACTTC.

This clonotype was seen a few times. CDR3 coding DNA: TGCAGTGCTAGGGCGACCCGTCTAGCGACGAGCTCCTACAATGAGCAGTTCTTC. Translated, it gives CSARATRLATSSYNEQFF. This chain joins TRBV20-1 and TRBJ2-1; D perhaps matches TRBD2 (6 bases). The CDR3 covers 18 residues. Germline CDR1 DFQATT, CDR2 SNEGSKA (reference sequence). V lost 3 bases and J lost 0, with 21 bases in between.

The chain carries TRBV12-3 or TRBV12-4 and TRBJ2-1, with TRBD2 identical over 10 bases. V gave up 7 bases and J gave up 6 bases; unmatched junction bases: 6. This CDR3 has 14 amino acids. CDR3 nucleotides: TGTGCCAGCACCCAGAGCGGGAGGGCCAATGAGCAGTTCTTC. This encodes CASTQSGRANEQFF.

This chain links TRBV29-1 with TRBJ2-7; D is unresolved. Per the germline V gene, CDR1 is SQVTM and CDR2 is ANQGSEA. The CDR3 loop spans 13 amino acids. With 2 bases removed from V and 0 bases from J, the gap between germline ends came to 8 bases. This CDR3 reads CSVERLFSYEQYF. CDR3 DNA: TGCAGCGTTGAAAGACTTTTCTCCTACGAGCAGTACTTC.

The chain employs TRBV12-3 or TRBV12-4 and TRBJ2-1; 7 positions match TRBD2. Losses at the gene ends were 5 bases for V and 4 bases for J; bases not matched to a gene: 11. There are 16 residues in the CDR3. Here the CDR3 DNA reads TGTGCCAGCAGTCCGGCTTCCGGGAGGTCATACAATGAGCAGTTCTTC. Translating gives CASSPASGRSYNEQFF.

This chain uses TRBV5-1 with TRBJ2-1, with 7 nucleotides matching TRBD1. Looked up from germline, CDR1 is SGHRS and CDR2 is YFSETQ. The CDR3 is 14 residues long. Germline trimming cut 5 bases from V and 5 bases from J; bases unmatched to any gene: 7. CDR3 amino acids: CASSRTGVDNEQFF. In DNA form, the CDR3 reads TGCGCCAGCAGTCGGACAGGCGTAGACAATGAGCAGTTCTTC.

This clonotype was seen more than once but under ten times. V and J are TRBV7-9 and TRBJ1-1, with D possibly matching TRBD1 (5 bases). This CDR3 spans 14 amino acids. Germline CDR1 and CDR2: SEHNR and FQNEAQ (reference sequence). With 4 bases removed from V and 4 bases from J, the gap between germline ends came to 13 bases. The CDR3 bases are TGTGCCAGCAGCTCCTTCCTGGGGGGCACTGAAGCTTTCTTT. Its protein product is CASSSFLGGTEAFF.

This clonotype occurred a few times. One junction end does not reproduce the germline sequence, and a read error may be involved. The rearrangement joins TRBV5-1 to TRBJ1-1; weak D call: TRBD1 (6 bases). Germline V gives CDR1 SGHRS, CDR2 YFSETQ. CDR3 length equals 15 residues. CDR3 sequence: CASSSLTGSGAEASF. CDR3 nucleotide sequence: TGCGCCAGCAGCTCGCTAACAGGGTCGGGCGCTGAAGCTTCCTTT.